Detailed here is one T cell receptor (beta chain). The CDR3 extends over 14 amino acids. Trimming removed 1 base from V and 7 bases from J, with 10 bases in between. Germline CDR1 and CDR2: SGHTA and FQGTGA. This specimen belongs to a study of blood T cell repertoires in COVID-19. Study information: Nucleic acid was either cDNA or gDNA, and it came from T cells, B-cell-depleted T cells, or PBMCs.

Per the original methods: Amplification with reference gene primers provided the estimates of nucleated cell counts. Clones were sequenced by immunoSEQ multiplex PCR, and TCRdb holds only the in-frame ones, with some missing. The DNA gave D and trimming, while V, J and clone size come from that table. The table shows roughly 80,000 clones, with approximately 80% occurring only once. Sequencing was performed on peripheral blood. The chain carries TRBV7-3 and TRBJ2-2; tentatively, D is TRBD2 (5 bases). This clonotype originated in a man older than 75 with acute or convalescent COVID-19. The CDR3 reads CASSLNNGGGELFF. CDR3 sequence (DNA): TGTGCCAGCAGCTTAAATAACGGAGGCGGGGAGCTGTTTTTT.